This TCR beta chain originates from a study of T cells after yellow fever vaccination (dated 2019 in TCRdb). Regarding the study in general: The SMART-Seq v4 Ultra Low Input RNA kit was used to prepare libraries from fractions with low cell numbers. To follow T-cell clones before and after both primary and booster YFV17D yellow fever vaccination, bulk TCR alpha and beta repertoires underwent longitudinal sequencing. The cohort comprised two healthy male donors, one aged 18 to 30 and one aged 30 to 39 years. Blood was collected at multiple timepoints before and after primary and secondary immunization, and bulk PBMC replicates and cell subsets were isolated. The study at large found these results: Because the study included only a couple of donors, the extent to which the findings can be generalized is limited. After the booster, most clones that had expanded after primary vaccination were detected again (approximately 97% of CD4 and roughly nine tenths of CD8), suggesting broad maintenance of memory. Because abundant contaminating clonotypes from the bulk population could be contained in FACS-sorted repertoires, computational filtering was required. Compared with the primary T-cell response, the secondary T-cell response was faster but weaker, reaching its peak on day 5 rather than on day 15. A small fraction of clonotypes appeared in both the CD4 and CD8 compartments, likely as a result of convergent recombination.

Synthesis of TCR cDNA relied on 5'RACE template switching, a step that introduced a universal primer site along with unique molecular identifiers. Priming for cDNA synthesis came from both the TCR alpha and TCR beta constant segments. Libraries were amplified in two PCR steps, with sample barcodes and sequencing adapters added in the second step. Sequencing of libraries was done on Illumina HiSeq 2500 (2x100 bp) or NovaSeq (2x150 bp). As for the original processing: MIGEC handled demultiplexing of reads and collapsing into UMI consensus sequences, while MiXCR performed V(D)J alignment. Vaccine-responding clonotypes were defined with edgeR using replicate PBMC samples, requiring FDR below 0.01 and a log2 fold change above 5 up to day 15. CD4 or CD8 identity was assigned to each bulk clonotype according to whether the clonotype was present at higher abundance in the sequenced CD4 repertoire or the sequenced CD8 repertoire. In-frame beta chains were kept once TCRdb had trimmed the public reads at Q25 with fastp and called clones with MiXCR. Rows are combined by CDR3 protein, so each entry shows the most common genes and DNA. The V and J calls were determined by TCRdb, not by the authors. The sample includes roughly 500,000 distinct CDR3 sequences, with about a fifth observed a single time. Clones ranked in the top ten supply around an eighth of the sample.

The CDR3, cysteine through phenylalanine, is 14 amino acids long. Only the CDR3 region is kept as DNA, spanning 42 bases read in frame from base 1. V is reduced by 6 bases and J by 0 bases, leaving a spacing of 15 bases between them. According to the germline V gene (reference sequence), CDR1 reads DFQATT and CDR2 reads SNEGSKA. Remarks on this clonotype: Which antigen it targets is not known. One base away there is no much larger clone; base qualities are not given.

The sample's treatment or condition label, decoded: live attenuated yellow fever vaccine strain. At every blood-draw timepoint, two biological replicates of bulk PBMCs were collected. A standard Ficoll-Paque protocol was used to isolate PBMCs from peripheral blood. TriZol was used to extract RNA from bulk PBMCs, CD4 and CD8 fractions, and dextramer-positive and dextramer-negative fractions. The source material was PBMCs, sampled 15 days after the yellow fever booster vaccination. The chain links TRBV20-1 with TRBJ2-7, with TRBD2 tentatively as D gene (5 bases match). This clonotype was sampled from a man aged 25 to 40 who received the YFV17D yellow fever vaccine. The DNA reads as follows: TGCAGTGCAACCCCTTTAGGGAGCTCCTACGAGCAGTACTTC. Its protein reads: CSATPLGSSYEQYF.